A single sample is the source of the 18 T cell receptor beta chains below, sequenced in a study of blood T cells in healthy people across ages. A sample-barcoded 5' primer and a J-beta primer mix were used in a second PCR of about 7 to 11 cycles. Via MiXCR, TCRdb re-called the 5' RACE reads, giving one row per CDR3 protein. The data contain fewer than 2,000,000 distinct CDR3 sequences, about 32% of them singletons. Input material: blood. These receptors were obtained from a woman in her 30s in good health.

This clonotype was found a few times. The chain uses TRBV5-1 and TRBJ2-3; D is undetermined. Germline V gene lookup returns CDR1 SGHRS and CDR2 YFSETQ. This CDR3 region has 13 residues. V was cut by 4 bases and J by 4 bases, with 10 bases left in between. CDR3 amino acids: CASSGVWADTQYF. In nucleotides, the CDR3 is TGCGCCAGCAGCGGGGTCTGGGCAGATACGCAGTATTTT.

The rearrangement links TRBV4-1 to TRBJ2-7; D gene uncertain. The DNA end is a closer match to TRBJ2-5, so the J assignment may be wrong. Germline V gives CDR1 MGHRA, CDR2 YSYEKL. The CDR3 is made up of 14 amino acids. In DNA form, the CDR3 reads TGCGCCAGCAGCCAGGCTGCCGGGCGGAAGACCCAGTACTTC. It translates to CASSQAAGRKTQYF.

The DNA for the CDR3 is TGTGCCAGCAGTGCGGGGCCGGGACAGCTAGACTACGAGCAGTACTTC. The encoded protein is CASSAGPGQLDYEQYF. This chain uses TRBV25-1 with TRBJ2-7, with 7 bases fitting TRBD1. Looked up from germline, CDR1 is MGHDK and CDR2 is SYGVNS. The junction had 12 bases not matched to a gene; V was cut back by 4 bases and J by 3 bases. This CDR3 is built from 16 residues.

This clonotype was picked up many times. J is TRBJ1-2 and V is TRBV10-3, with 8 bases that match TRBD1. CDR1 ENHRY and CDR2 SYGVKD come from the germline V gene. V lost 0 bases to trimming and J lost 6 bases; unmatched junction nucleotides: 12. This CDR3 contains 17 residues. The CDR3, as DNA: TGTGCCATCAGTGAGTCGATAGGGCCAGGGGGCTCTAATGGCTACACCTTC. Protein product: CAISESIGPGGSNGYTF.

CDR3 in amino acids: CASTHTGSKNIQYF. The CDR3 nucleotides are TGTGCCAGCACCCACACTGGCAGTAAAAACATTCAGTACTTC. V usage is TRBV11-2 and J usage is TRBJ2-4; D ambiguous. Germline values: CDR1 SGHAT, CDR2 FQNNGV. This CDR3 is 14 amino acids long. V was clipped by 7 bases and J by 4 bases, with 14 bases between them.

This clonotype was counted a few times. This sequence joins TRBV6-1 and TRBJ1-5; a weak D match, TRBD1 (5 bases). The V and J ends lost 6 bases and 4 bases respectively, with 10 bases between them. Germline CDR1 reads MNHNS; CDR2 reads SASEGT. The CDR3 sequence is 13 residues long. The CDR3 loop is CASRRDHNQPQHF. CDR3 coding DNA: TGTGCCAGCAGGCGGGACCATAATCAGCCCCAGCATTTT.

The V gene is TRBV7-9, the J gene TRBJ2-1; a weak D match, TRBD1 (6 bases). V lost 5 bases and J lost 0, with 11 bases in between. This CDR3 is 15 amino acids long. CDR1 and CDR2 (germline): SEHNR, FQNEAQ (reference sequence). CDR3: CASSPGQNSYNEQFF. The CDR3 DNA sequence: TGTGCCAGCAGCCCAGGACAGAACTCCTACAATGAGCAGTTCTTC.

J is TRBJ1-2 and V is TRBV2; tentative D call: TRBD1 (6 bases). In germline, CDR1 is SNHLY, CDR2 FYNNEI. CDR3 length: 16 residues. Trimming removed 3 bases from V and 4 bases from J, with 18 bases in between. The CDR3 DNA sequence: TGTGCCAGCAGTGAGAAAGGCAGGGGTGGTATCTATGGCTACACCTTC. It translates to CASSEKGRGGIYGYTF.

This chain joins TRBV6-1 and TRBJ2-2; D is perhaps TRBD1 or TRBD2 (5 bases each). Looked up from germline, CDR1 is MNHNS and CDR2 is SASEGT. Trimming shortened V by 5 bases and J by 0 bases, and 10 bases separated the two germline ends. The CDR3 has 15 residues. CDR3 nucleotide sequence: TGTGCCAGCAGTATAGGGGAGACGAACACCGGGGAGCTGTTTTTT. This gives the protein CASSIGETNTGELFF.

V and J are TRBV4-1 and TRBJ2-4, with D possibly being TRBD2 (6 bases). The better agreement between TRBJ2-7 and the DNA end casts doubt on the J call. The V gene's germline CDR1 is MGHRA and CDR2 YSYEKL. The CDR3 length is 15 residues. CDR3 protein: CASSPPSGESDEQYF. The CDR3 coding sequence is TGCGCCAGCAGCCCTCCATCGGGAGAGAGCGACGAGCAGTACTTC.

The chain uses TRBV13 and TRBJ1-2; TRBD1 might be the D (6 bases). CDR1 is PRHDT, CDR2 FYEKMQ, per germline (reference sequence). The CDR3 covers 13 residues. Deletions cut 5 bases from V and 6 bases from J, with 13 bases between. CDR3 sequence (DNA): TGTGCCAGCAGCCCGGACAGCGGGAATGGCTACACCTTC. Its translation is CASSPDSGNGYTF.

The chain couples TRBV3-1 to TRBJ2-3; D might be TRBD2 (5 bases). Between the trimmed V and J ends, which lost 2 bases and 10 bases, there was a span of 13 bases. CDR3 length: 13 residues. Looked up from germline, CDR1 is LGHDT and CDR2 is YNNKEL (reference sequence). CDR3 DNA sequence: TGTGCCAGCAGCCAACTACTAGGAAGTTCGCAGTATTTT. It is translated as CASSQLLGSSQYF.

The CDR3 region is CASKKGGWLSNSPLHF. CDR3 DNA sequence: TGTGCCAGCAAAAAAGGGGGATGGCTGTCAAATTCACCCCTCCACTTT. This rearrangement joins TRBV2 to TRBJ1-6, with a weak D call TRBD1 (6 bases). The CDR3 has 16 residues. The germline V gene encodes CDR1 SNHLY and CDR2 FYNNEI. V was shortened by 7 bases and J by 7 bases, with 20 bases between the two germline ends.

This clonotype was detected a few times. Written as DNA, the CDR3 is TGCAGTGCCCTACTCCGGGACAGGGGAGGCACTGAAGCTTTCTTT. Its protein product is CSALLRDRGGTEAFF. The gene calls are TRBV20-1 and TRBJ1-1, with 10 positions matching TRBD1. V shed 6 bases and J 4 bases; nucleotides not matched to a gene: 11. The CDR3 contains 15 residues. CDR1 DFQATT and CDR2 SNEGSKA come from the germline V gene (reference sequence).

The chain carries TRBV30 and TRBJ2-5; D is tentatively TRBD1 or TRBD2 (5 bases each). The DNA end favors TRBJ2-7, so the J call may be wrong. Germline CDR1 and CDR2: GTSNPN and SVGIG (reference sequence). CDR3 length equals 13 residues. CDR3 DNA: TGTGCCTGGAGTTCAACTGGGGGAAACGAGCAGTACTTC. This sequence encodes CAWSSTGGNEQYF.

The J gene is TRBJ2-7, the V gene TRBV7-2, with TRBD2 matching 7 bases. The CDR3 spans 16 residues. Losses at the gene ends were 5 bases for V and 5 bases for J; bases not matched to a gene: 15. Germline lookup yields CDR1 SGHTA and CDR2 FQGNSA. This CDR3 reads CASSKRARGVRNEQYF. In DNA form, the CDR3 reads TGTGCCAGCAGCAAAAGGGCTCGGGGGGTGAGGAACGAGCAGTACTTC. The whole variable domain, filled in from reference TRBV7-2 and TRBJ2-7, reads GAGVSQSPSNKVTEKGKDVELRCDPISGHTALYWYRQSLGQGLEFLIYFQGNSAPDKSGLPSDRFSAERTGGSVSTLTIQRTQQEDSAVYLCASSKRARGVRNEQYFGPGTRLTVT.

The chain employs TRBV11-2 and TRBJ2-5, with 8 nucleotides matching TRBD2. TRBJ2-7 explains the end of the DNA better; the J call may be wrong. CDR3 length: 18 residues. From germline, CDR1 is SGHAT and CDR2 FQNNGV. CDR3 protein: CASRQKRGYGRDAYEQYF. CDR3 DNA sequence: TGTGCCAGCAGGCAGAAAAGGGGGTACGGGAGGGACGCCTACGAGCAGTACTTC.

The chain has TRBV20-1 and TRBJ2-3; no definite D call. In germline, CDR1 is DFQATT, CDR2 SNEGSKA (reference sequence). V was trimmed by 4 bases and J by 1 base, leaving 12 bases between them. The CDR3 is 14 residues long. DNA for the CDR3: TGCAGTGCTAAACGGGCCATCGGCACAGATACGCAGTATTTT. It translates to CSAKRAIGTDTQYF.